Below, 6 T cell receptor beta chains from the same sample are listed, as sequenced in a study of graft-versus-host responses after intestinal transplantation. The table came from immunoSEQ multiplex PCR; TCRdb's copy has only in-frame clones and leaves some out. This sample has fewer than 95,000 clones, with about 90% found just once. Antigen specificity for these receptors is unknown. Sample: unstimulated CD8+ T cells sorted from spleen or lymph node cells, taken before transplant. All receptors derive from a human donor who was the organ donor for an intestinal transplant.

The chain employs TRBV5-5 and TRBJ1-6, with 10 bases matching TRBD1. Germline loops: CDR1 SGHKS, CDR2 YYEKEE (reference sequence). This CDR3 region has 14 residues. V was pared by 5 bases and J by 10 bases, with 6 bases of the junction left unmatched. CDR3 sequence: CASRATGGGSPLHF. The CDR3 nucleotides read TGTGCCAGCAGAGCGACAGGGGGCGGGTCACCCCTCCACTTT.

The J gene is TRBJ2-5, the V gene TRBV27, with D perhaps TRBD2 (7 bases). The DNA end is more similar to TRBJ2-7, so the J call may be wrong. The CDR3 has 15 residues. The V gene's germline CDR1 is MNHEY and CDR2 SMNVEV (reference sequence). In nucleotides, the CDR3 is TGTGCCAGCAGCACCAGGGGAGGGTACGGGCACGAGCAGTACTTC. Its protein is CASSTRGGYGHEQYF.

The gene calls are TRBV27 and TRBJ1-6, with no clear D. The germline V gene has CDR1 MNHEY and CDR2 SMNVEV (reference sequence). This CDR3 is built from 13 residues. The V gene lost 3 bases and the J gene lost 3 bases, with 3 bases spanning the gap. DNA of the CDR3: TGTGCCAGCAGTTTGTACTATAATTCACCCCTCCACTTT. Its protein product is CASSLYYNSPLHF.

The chain links TRBV4-1 to TRBJ2-7; 11 nucleotides line up with TRBD2. Germline V gene lookup returns CDR1 MGHRA and CDR2 YSYEKL. The J segment lost 3 bases and the V segment lost 1 base, leaving 2 bases of the junction unmatched. This CDR3 has 15 residues. The chain's CDR3 is CASSQVLAGGYEQYF. The CDR3 coding sequence is TGCGCCAGCAGCCAAGTCCTAGCGGGGGGCTACGAGCAGTACTTC.

The chain recombines TRBV25-1 with TRBJ2-2; D is uncertain. CDR1 is MGHDK and CDR2 is SYGVNS in the germline V gene. V was cut by 3 bases and J by 5 bases, with 7 bases left in between. The CDR3 is 13 residues long. The CDR3 DNA follows: TGTGCCAGCAGTGATACGAGGACCGGGGAGCTGTTTTTT. It encodes CASSDTRTGELFF.

J is TRBJ1-1 and V is TRBV15; 10 bases are a match to TRBD1. The V gene end was trimmed by 3 bases and the J gene end by 1 base; junction bases not matched to a gene: 17. The CDR3 spans 20 residues. Germline V CDR1 and CDR2: LNHNV, YYDKDF (reference sequence). The CDR3 protein is CATSSSPGQGPPEGNTEAFF. The CDR3 nucleotides are TGTGCCACCAGCAGTTCGCCGGGACAGGGGCCACCGGAGGGGAACACTGAAGCTTTCTTT.